One sample yielded the 14 T cell receptor beta chains listed below, sequenced in a study of blood T cell repertoires in COVID-19. TCRdb keeps only in-frame clones here, not all; method: immunoSEQ multiplex PCR. The sample shows a few hundred thousand clones, roughly 88% of them seen only once. The sample comprised peripheral blood. Source of these receptors: a woman aged 25-40 years who had recovered from COVID-19.

The chain has TRBV6-5 and TRBJ1-4, with 9 bases identical to TRBD1. The CDR3 covers 14 residues. V shed 5 bases and J 3 bases; nucleotides not matched to a gene: 1. The germline V gene has CDR1 MNHEY and CDR2 SVGAGI. Here the CDR3 DNA reads TGTGCCAGCAGTCGGACAGGGGCTAATGAAAAACTGTTTTTT. Translation gives CASSRTGANEKLFF.

The rearrangement links TRBV7-3 to TRBJ2-1; D is perhaps TRBD1 (6 bases). The CDR3 loop spans 18 amino acids. Between the trimmed V and J ends, which lost 5 bases and 5 bases, there was a span of 25 bases. The germline CDR1 and CDR2 sequences are SGHTA and FQGTGA. The CDR3 nucleotides are TGTGCCAGCAGCCCACAGCCTTTGGGACAAGGGCCAGACAATGAGCAGTTCTTC. It translates to CASSPQPLGQGPDNEQFF.

The chain combines TRBV7-2 with TRBJ1-3, with TRBD1 identical over 10 bases. Germline V gene sequence: CDR1 SGHTA, CDR2 FQGNSA. This CDR3 spans 16 amino acids. The V and J ends lost 0 bases and 2 bases, in that order; junction bases with no gene match: 1. The CDR3 DNA is TGTGCCAGCAGCTTAGCTGGGACAGGGGCTGGAAACACCATATATTTT. This codes for CASSLAGTGAGNTIYF.

The V call is TRBV11-2, the J call TRBJ1-1, with TRBD1 matching over 8 bases. The CDR3 covers 15 residues. Germline CDR1 reads SGHAT; CDR2 reads FQNNGV. V shed 2 bases, J shed 1 base, and the junction held 3 bases outside the gene matches. CDR3 nucleotide sequence: TGTGCCAGCAGCTTATGGACAGGGACGAACACTGAAGCTTTCTTT. As protein: CASSLWTGTNTEAFF.

The CDR3 DNA is TGTGCCAGCAGCCCAGGGGGAATGTATTACACTGAAGCTTTCTTT. Its protein product is CASSPGGMYYTEAFF. This sequence joins TRBV28 and TRBJ1-1; 7 bases agree with TRBD1. The CDR3 has 15 residues. Germline CDR1 and CDR2: MDHEN and SYDVKM. With V trimmed by 6 bases and J by 3 bases, 10 bases remained unmatched.

This clone was seen only once. The V gene is TRBV4-2, the J gene TRBJ2-2; TRBD2 aligns across 8 bases. Germline assignment: CDR1 LGHNA and CDR2 YNFKEQ. The V segment lost 4 bases and the J segment 3 bases; nucleotides outside the gene matches: 7. The CDR3 is 16 residues long. CDR3: CASSLWAAGDTGELFF. DNA for the CDR3: TGTGCCAGCAGCCTCTGGGCAGCGGGGGACACCGGGGAGCTGTTTTTT.

J is TRBJ2-7 and V is TRBV23-1, with 11 nucleotides matching TRBD2. TRBV23-1 is labeled an ORF, and its function is uncertain. CDR3 length equals 15 residues. J was trimmed by 2 bases and V by 3 bases; bases with no gene match: 3. DNA for the CDR3: TGCGCCAGCAGTCAGCTAGCGGGGGGACCCTACGAGCAGTACTTC. Translated, it gives CASSQLAGGPYEQYF.

The chain combines TRBV7-2 with TRBJ1-2; D not certain. The CDR3 covers 15 residues. V shed 0 bases and J shed 1 base, with 9 bases lying between them. The germline CDR1 and CDR2 sequences are SGHTA and FQGNSA. The CDR3 region is CASSLAAGVNYGYTF. The CDR3 bases are TGTGCCAGCAGCTTAGCGGCGGGAGTTAACTATGGCTACACCTTC.

The V call is TRBV5-1, the J call TRBJ1-5; 8 bases fit TRBD1. This CDR3 is built from 15 residues. V shed 0 bases and J 3 bases; nucleotides not matched to a gene: 2. Germline V CDR1 and CDR2: SGHRS, YFSETQ. In nucleotides, the CDR3 is TGCGCCAGCAGCTTGGAGACAGGGGACAATCAGCCCCAGCATTTT. Its translation is CASSLETGDNQPQHF.

This clone was found once. The chain couples TRBV30 to TRBJ2-2; D is possibly TRBD1 (6 bases). Germline CDR1 and CDR2: GTSNPN and SVGIG (reference sequence). This CDR3 is built from 12 residues. The V end was cut by 6 bases, the J end by 5 bases, with 10 bases between. In nucleotides, the CDR3 is TGTGCCTGTGACCAGGGGACCGGGGAGCTGTTTTTT. Translating gives CACDQGTGELFF. Full variable domain (remainder filled in from reference TRBV30 and TRBJ2-2): SQTIHQWPATLVQPVGSPLSLECTVEGTSNPNLYWYRQAAGRGLQLLFYSVGIGQISSEVPQNLSASRPQDRQFILSSKKLLLSDSGFYLCACDQGTGELFFGEGSRLTVL.

J is TRBJ1-1 and V is TRBV7-8; D perhaps matches TRBD1 (5 bases). In germline, CDR1 is SGHVS, CDR2 FQNEAQ. V was clipped by 3 bases and J by 4 bases, with 12 bases between them. The CDR3 consists of 14 residues. The CDR3 is CASSFREEATEAFF. The CDR3 DNA follows: TGTGCCAGCAGCTTCAGGGAGGAGGCCACTGAAGCTTTCTTT.

This rearrangement joins TRBV7-9 to TRBJ1-4; D possibly corresponds to TRBD1 (5 bases). This CDR3 is built from 14 residues. Trimming pared 5 bases from V and 5 bases from J, leaving 12 bases between. Germline V CDR1 and CDR2: SEHNR, FQNEAQ (reference sequence). The CDR3 reads CASSPGLRNEKLFF. DNA of the CDR3: TGTGCCAGCAGCCCAGGGTTAAGGAATGAAAAACTGTTTTTT.

The chain is built from TRBV7-3 and TRBJ2-5; D is undetermined. CDR3 size: 13 residues. Per germline, CDR1 SGHTA and CDR2 FQGTGA. V shed 4 bases and J shed 5 bases, with 11 bases lying between them. CDR3 residues: CASSSFLEETQYF. The CDR3 DNA reads TGTGCCAGCAGCTCATTCCTGGAGGAGACCCAGTACTTC.

This clone was picked up one time. The J gene is TRBJ2-5, the V gene TRBV28; 10 bases are shared with TRBD2. Unmatched junction bases numbered 7, after V lost 2 bases and J lost 1 base. This CDR3 has 17 amino acids. Germline CDR1 and CDR2: MDHEN and SYDVKM. This CDR3 is CASSLILAGAFQETQYF. The CDR3 coding sequence is TGTGCCAGCAGTTTAATCCTAGCGGGGGCGTTCCAAGAGACCCAGTACTTC.